The T cell receptor beta chain described here comes from a study of blood T cells in healthy people across ages. In germline, CDR1 is KGHSH, CDR2 LQKENI. With 5 bases removed from V and 1 base from J, the gap between germline ends came to 8 bases. CDR3 length equals 14 residues. PCR was performed a second time for 7 to 11 cycles using a sample-barcoded 5' primer and a J-beta primer mix. Each cDNA molecule was tagged by a template-switch adaptor with 12 random nucleotides. In TCRdb, the 5' RACE reads were re-called with MiXCR into one record per CDR3 protein. This table holds roughly 1.5 million distinct CDR3 sequences, 35% to 45% found once. Researchers report isolating at least 6 million PBMCs per sample.

The TCR was taken from a woman in her late teens or twenties in good health. The specimen sequenced was blood. The V gene is TRBV18, the J gene TRBJ2-2; D ambiguous. CDR3 coding DNA: TGTGCCAGCTCAGCCAACGAGAACACCGGGGAGCTGTTTTTT. Protein sequence: CASSANENTGELFF. Looking up the rest from reference TRBV18 and TRBJ2-2 gives the full variable domain: NAGVMQNPRHLVRRRGQEARLRCSPMKGHSHVYWYRQLPEEGLKFMVYLQKENIIDESGMPKERFSAEFPKEGPSILRIQQVVRGDSAAYFCASSANENTGELFFGEGSRLTVL.